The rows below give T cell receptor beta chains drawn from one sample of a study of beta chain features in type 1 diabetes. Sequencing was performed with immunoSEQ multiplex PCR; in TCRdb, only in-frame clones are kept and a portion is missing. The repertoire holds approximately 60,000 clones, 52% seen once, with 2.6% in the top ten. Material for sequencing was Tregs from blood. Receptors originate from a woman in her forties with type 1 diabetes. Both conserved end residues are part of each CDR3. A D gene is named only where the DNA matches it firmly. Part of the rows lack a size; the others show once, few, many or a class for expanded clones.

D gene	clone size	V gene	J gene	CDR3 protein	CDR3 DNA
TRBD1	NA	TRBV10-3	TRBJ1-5	CATGTGSDQPQHF	TGTGCCACCGGGACAGGTTCAGATCAGCCCCAGCATTTT
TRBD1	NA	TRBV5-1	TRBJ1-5	CASSPGQGELQPQHF	TGCGCCAGCAGCCCCGGACAGGGCGAACTACAGCCCCAGCATTTT
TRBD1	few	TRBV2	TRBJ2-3	CASSEGLDRGTTDTQYF	TGTGCCAGCAGTGAAGGCCTGGACAGGGGTACCACAGATACGCAGTATTTT
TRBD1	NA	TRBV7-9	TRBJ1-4	CASSRDRGRFGEKLFF	TGTGCCAGCAGCCGGGACAGGGGGCGATTCGGTGAAAAACTGTTTTTT
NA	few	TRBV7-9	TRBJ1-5	CASSLAGGNQPQHF	TGTGCCAGCAGCTTAGCGGGCGGCAATCAGCCCCAGCATTTT
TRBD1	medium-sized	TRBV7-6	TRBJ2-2	CASSPRQGASFTGELFF	TGTGCCAGCAGCCCTAGACAGGGGGCAAGTTTCACCGGGGAGCTGTTTTTT
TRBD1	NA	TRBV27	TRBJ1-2	CASSLPAMGRQGTNYGYTF	TGTGCCAGCAGTTTACCGGCGATGGGGCGACAGGGGACTAACTATGGCTACACCTTC
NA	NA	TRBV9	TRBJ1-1	CASSVTGANTEAFF	TGTGCCAGCAGCGTAACAGGAGCAAACACTGAAGCTTTCTTT
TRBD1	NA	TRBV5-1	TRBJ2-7	CASSGVFGQGGEQYF	TGCGCCAGCAGCGGCGTTTTTGGACAGGGCGGCGAGCAGTACTTC
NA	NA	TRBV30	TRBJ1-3	CAWSRVSGNTIYF	TGTGCCTGGAGCAGGGTCTCTGGAAACACCATATATTTT
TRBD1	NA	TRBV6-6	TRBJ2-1	CASSRERGRDEQFF	TGTGCCAGCAGTAGGGAGAGGGGGCGGGATGAGCAGTTCTTC
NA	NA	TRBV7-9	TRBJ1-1	CASSLAYRPNSVNTEAFF	TGTGCCAGCAGCTTAGCCTACAGGCCCAATTCGGTGAACACTGAAGCTTTCTTT
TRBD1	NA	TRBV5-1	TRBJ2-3	CASSLGGQGLPDTQYF	TGCGCCAGCAGCCTCGGGGGACAGGGGTTGCCAGATACGCAGTATTTT
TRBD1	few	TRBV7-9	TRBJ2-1	CASSFGPGQVDNEQFF	TGTGCCAGCAGCTTTGGACCGGGACAGGTGGACAATGAGCAGTTCTTC
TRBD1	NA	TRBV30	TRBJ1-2	CAWSPGQGAPRPSGYTF	TGTGCCTGGAGTCCGGGACAGGGGGCCCCCCGACCTTCCGGCTACACCTTC
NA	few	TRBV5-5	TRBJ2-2	CASSPRGEVNTGELFF	TGTGCCAGCAGCCCCCGCGGTGAGGTTAACACCGGGGAGCTGTTTTTT
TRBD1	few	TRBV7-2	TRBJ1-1	CASSPGGTVNTEAFF	TGTGCCAGCAGCCCAGGGGGGACGGTGAACACTGAAGCTTTCTTT
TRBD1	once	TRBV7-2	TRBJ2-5	CASSLFQGAETQYF	TGTGCCAGCAGCTTGTTCCAGGGGGCTGAGACCCAGTACTTC
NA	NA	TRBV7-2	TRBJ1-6	CASSLVSGKGSPLHF	TGTGCCAGCAGCTTAGTATCCGGGAAAGGGTCACCCCTCCACTTT
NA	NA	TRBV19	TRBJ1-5	CASSMTVDQPQHF	TGTGCCAGTAGTATGACAGTCGATCAGCCCCAGCATTTT
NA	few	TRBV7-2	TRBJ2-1	CASSKQGTGYNEQFF	TGTGCCAGCAGCAAACAGGGAACGGGCTACAATGAGCAGTTCTTC
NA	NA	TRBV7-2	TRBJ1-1	CASSLYLNTEAFF	TGTGCCAGCAGCTTATATCTTAACACTGAAGCTTTCTTT